What follows describes a single TCR beta chain. The antigen remains undetermined. The people who gave samples were healthy Caucasians from Russia, aged about 6 to 95. This entry belongs to a study of blood T cells in healthy people across ages. Study results and caveats: Per-million-T-cell TCR beta diversity fell roughly linearly with age.

The CDR3 consists of 12 residues. Germline CDR1 MNHNY, CDR2 SVGAGI (reference sequence). V lost 2 bases and J lost 3, with 5 bases in between. Sample-barcoded 5' priming and a J-beta primer mix drove a second PCR of roughly 6 to 12 cycles. A template-switch adaptor with 12 random nucleotides tagged each cDNA molecule. One entry per CDR3 protein results from TCRdb running MiXCR on the 5' RACE reads. The table lists about 680,000 distinct CDR3 sequences, about half of them singletons. Sequences were obtained from blood. The genes are TRBV6-6 and TRBJ2-7; D gene unclear. The clonotype comes from a woman aged 60-75 years in good health. The CDR3 DNA reads TGTGCCAGCAGTTACGCCCACTACGAGCAGTACTTC. This encodes CASSYAHYEQYF.